These 18 T cell receptor beta chains originate from one sample sequenced in a study of cytomegalovirus exposure and HLA in healthy donors. The study ran its PCR with 60 Vbeta and 13 Jbeta primers. Here immunoSEQ multiplex PCR was the method, and the copy in TCRdb shows in-frame clones only, minus some. This table has roughly 120,000 clones, 65% to 85% appearing once. Sequencing was carried out using PBMCs. These receptor sequences come from a man between 50 and 59 years old in good health and CMV-seronegative.

This chain connects TRBV4-3 to TRBJ1-2; D remains unclear. This CDR3 has 13 amino acids. V was shortened by 4 bases and J by 8 bases, with 14 bases between the two germline ends. From germline, CDR1 is LGHNA and CDR2 YSLEER. The DNA for the CDR3 is TGCGCCAGCAGCCGAGAGGGAGTAAACGGCTACACCTTC. Amino acid sequence: CASSREGVNGYTF.

The rearrangement links TRBV5-6 to TRBJ2-6; TRBD1 is a possible D gene (5 bases). This CDR3 spans 15 amino acids. Germline loops: CDR1 SGHDT, CDR2 YYEEEE. V lost 2 bases to trimming and J lost 0 bases, with 6 bases between them. Here the CDR3 reads CASSLQASGANVLTF. The CDR3 coding sequence is TGTGCCAGCAGCTTACAGGCCTCTGGGGCCAACGTCCTGACTTTC.

The chain is built from TRBV27 and TRBJ2-3, with 7 bases matching TRBD2. The CDR3 has 15 residues. Germline trimming cut 4 bases from V and 3 bases from J; bases unmatched to any gene: 7. Germline-derived CDR1 and CDR2 are MNHEY and SMNVEV (reference sequence). CDR3 in amino acids: CASSSRGGVTDTQYF. CDR3 nucleotides: TGTGCCAGCAGTTCCCGTGGGGGGGTTACAGATACGCAGTATTTT.

The rearrangement uses TRBV15 and TRBJ2-3, with D maybe TRBD2 (5 bases). V lost 5 bases and J lost 9, with 15 bases in between. Germline V gene sequence: CDR1 LNHNV, CDR2 YYDKDF (reference sequence). The length of the CDR3 is 13 residues. The CDR3 nucleotides read TGTGCCACCAGCGCAACCCCTCCGGGGACGCAGTATTTT. Translated: CATSATPPGTQYF.

The chain has TRBV5-1 and TRBJ2-5; 8 positions match TRBD2. There are 17 residues in the CDR3. The V gene's germline CDR1 is SGHRS and CDR2 YFSETQ. Losses at the gene ends were 0 bases for V and 2 bases for J; bases not matched to a gene: 9. CDR3 amino acids: CASSLVTSGVAQETQYF. The CDR3 nucleotides read TGCGCCAGCAGCTTGGTTACTAGCGGAGTGGCACAAGAGACCCAGTACTTC.

The chain uses TRBV7-7 and TRBJ2-6, with D possibly TRBD1 on 6 matching bases. The CDR3 runs 16 residues. Deletions cut 5 bases from V and 2 bases from J, with 13 bases between. CDR1 SSHAT and CDR2 FNYEAQ come from the germline V gene (reference sequence). As DNA, the CDR3 is TGTGCCAGCAGCCCCCGGACAGTAACTGGGGCCAACGTCCTGACTTTC. Its translation is CASSPRTVTGANVLTF. The complete variable domain, with remaining parts taken from reference TRBV7-7 and TRBJ2-6, reads GAGVSQSPRYKVTKRGQDVTLRCDPISSHATLYWYQQALGQGPEFLTYFNYEAQPDKSGLPSDRFSAERPEGSISTLTIQRTEQRDSAMYRCASSPRTVTGANVLTFGAGSRLTVL.

The sample holds a few counts of this clone. The genes are TRBV30 and TRBJ1-1; weak D call: TRBD1 (5 bases). Germline V gives CDR1 GTSNPN, CDR2 SVGIG (reference sequence). The CDR3 consists of 14 residues. V was clipped by 8 bases and J by 3 bases, with 19 bases between them. In DNA form, the CDR3 reads TGTGCCCTATCTTTAACCCCCAGGGACACTGAAGCTTTCTTT. It codes for CALSLTPRDTEAFF.

The chain carries TRBV9 and TRBJ2-5; 8 nucleotides agree with TRBD1. J was trimmed by 2 bases and V by 4 bases; bases with no gene match: 7. Germline CDR1 reads SGDLS; CDR2 reads YYNGEE. This CDR3 comprises 15 residues. The CDR3 DNA is TGTGCCAGCAGCTCCCCCCGACAGGGGCAAGAGACCCAGTACTTC. Encoded protein: CASSSPRQGQETQYF.

The gene calls are TRBV6-1 and TRBJ2-7, with a weak D call TRBD1 (5 bases). The CDR3 totals 13 residues. Deletions cut 6 bases from V and 1 base from J, with 10 bases between. Germline CDR1 and CDR2: MNHNS and SASEGT. For the CDR3, the DNA is TGTGCCAGCAGCCGACGACAGTCCTACGAGCAGTACTTC. The encoded protein is CASSRRQSYEQYF.

This clone was counted only a few times. The chain has TRBV18 and TRBJ1-5; 7 positions agree with TRBD1. Losses at the gene ends were 2 bases for V and 3 bases for J; bases not matched to a gene: 7. This CDR3 is 16 amino acids long. CDR1 is KGHSH, CDR2 LQKENI, per germline. The CDR3 DNA is TGTGCCAGCTCACCAAAGGCAGGGGGGATCAATCAGCCCCAGCATTTT. This encodes CASSPKAGGINQPQHF.

This sequence joins TRBV2 and TRBJ2-5, with no clear D. Trimming removed 1 base from V and 2 bases from J, with 11 bases in between. This CDR3 has 15 amino acids. CDR1 is SNHLY, CDR2 FYNNEI, per germline. The DNA for the CDR3 is TGTGCCAGCAGTGAAGGTTTGGCAGTTCAAGAGACCCAGTACTTC. It codes for CASSEGLAVQETQYF.

V gene TRBV11-2 combines with J gene TRBJ1-3, with D perhaps TRBD1 (5 bases). CDR1 and CDR2 from the germline V gene are SGHAT and FQNNGV. V lost 3 bases to trimming and J lost 0 bases, with 15 bases between them. The CDR3 loop spans 17 amino acids. In DNA, the CDR3 is TGTGCCAGCAGCTTCAAGACAGCGGGCGACTCTGGAAACACCATATATTTT. Translating gives CASSFKTAGDSGNTIYF.

The CDR3 region is CASTIPQRETKNIQYF. CDR3 DNA sequence: TGTGCCAGCACTATACCTCAGCGTGAGACCAAAAACATTCAGTACTTC. The V gene is TRBV21-1, the J gene TRBJ2-4; the table's TRBD2 call for D was not verified on the DNA. TRBV21-1 constitutes a pseudogene. The CDR3 runs 16 residues.

This clone was observed once. The chain couples TRBV15 to TRBJ2-7; D might be TRBD2 (5 bases). Germline V gene data show CDR1 as LNHNV and CDR2 as YYDKDF (reference sequence). The CDR3 is made up of 13 amino acids. V lost 0 bases and J 7 bases, leaving 10 bases between the germline ends. Written as DNA, the CDR3 is TGTGCCACCAGCAGAGAAACTCGGGATGAGCAGTACTTC. It codes for CATSRETRDEQYF. Combining the CDR3 with reference TRBV15 and TRBJ2-7 gives the whole variable domain DAMVIQNPRYQVTQFGKPVTLSCSQTLNHNVMYWYQQKSSQAPKLLFHYYDKDFNNEADTPDNFQSRRPNTSFCFLDIRSPGLGDTAMYLCATSRETRDEQYFGPGTRLTVT.

This clone was detected only a few times. The chain recombines TRBV7-6 with TRBJ1-2; TRBD1 matches at 9 bases. The CDR3 covers 14 residues. Germline assignment: CDR1 SGHVS and CDR2 FNYEAQ. Losses at the gene ends were 5 bases for V and 8 bases for J; bases not matched to a gene: 9. In DNA, the CDR3 is TGTGCCAGCAGCCTACCGCGACAGGGGGGAGGCTACACCTTC. As protein: CASSLPRQGGGYTF.

The rearrangement joins TRBV5-1 to TRBJ1-1; D is unresolved. Germline CDR1 SGHRS, CDR2 YFSETQ. CDR3 length: 14 residues. V dropped 2 bases and J dropped 1 base, with 9 bases sitting between them. CDR3 protein: CASSLQPQNTEAFF. CDR3 in DNA: TGCGCCAGCAGCTTACAGCCTCAGAACACTGAAGCTTTCTTT.

This chain links TRBV5-8 with TRBJ2-3; D gene unclear. Germline V CDR1 and CDR2: SGHTS, YDEGEE. The CDR3 runs 15 residues. Trimming left V 3 bases short and J 2 bases short, with 13 bases between. CDR3 sequence: CASSSQGAVTDTQYF. The CDR3 bases are TGTGCCAGCAGCTCCCAAGGCGCGGTCACAGATACGCAGTATTTT.

The V call is TRBV30, the J call TRBJ1-2; D remains unclear. This CDR3 has 17 amino acids. Germline loops: CDR1 GTSNPN, CDR2 SVGIG (reference sequence). Trimming pared 0 bases from V and 7 bases from J, leaving 24 bases between. The CDR3 nucleotides are TGTGCCTGGAGTGTTGGTATTACGGGAGTAGATCTAAGTGGCTACACCTTC. Residues: CAWSVGITGVDLSGYTF.